This T cell receptor (beta chain) was retrieved from a study of cytomegalovirus exposure and HLA in healthy donors. Trimming removed 2 bases from V and 8 bases from J; junction bases left unmatched: 8. The CDR3 covers 14 residues. Germline V gene sequence: CDR1 SGDLS, CDR2 YYNGEE. PCR primers comprised 60 Vbeta and 13 Jbeta primers. Some clones are missing from TCRdb's copy, which holds only in-frame ones; the method was immunoSEQ multiplex PCR. The data contain approximately 91,000 clones, more than 75% of them singletons. The sequencing input was PBMCs. The TCR sequence derives from a human donor in good health. The rearrangement uses TRBV9 and TRBJ1-2, with TRBD1 matching 8 bases. The CDR3 coding sequence is TGTGCCAGCAGCGTCTCGGACAGGGATTACGGCTACACCTTC. It is translated as CASSVSDRDYGYTF.